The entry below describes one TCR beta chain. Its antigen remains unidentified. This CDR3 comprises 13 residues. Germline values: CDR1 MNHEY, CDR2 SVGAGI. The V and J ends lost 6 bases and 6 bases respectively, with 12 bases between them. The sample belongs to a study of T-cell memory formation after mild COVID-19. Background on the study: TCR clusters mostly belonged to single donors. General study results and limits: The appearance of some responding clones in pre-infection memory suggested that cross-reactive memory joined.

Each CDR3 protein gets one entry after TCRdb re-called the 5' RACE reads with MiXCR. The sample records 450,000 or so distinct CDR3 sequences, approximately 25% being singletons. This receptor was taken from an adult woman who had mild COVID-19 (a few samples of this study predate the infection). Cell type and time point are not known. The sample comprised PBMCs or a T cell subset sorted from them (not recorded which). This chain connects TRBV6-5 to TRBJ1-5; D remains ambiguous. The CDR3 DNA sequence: TGTGCCAGCAGCCTTACCCAGCGTCAGCCCCAGCATTTT. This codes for CASSLTQRQPQHF.